This T cell receptor (beta chain) was identified in a study of cytomegalovirus exposure and HLA in healthy donors. The CDR3 is 17 amino acids. Germline CDR1 reads LGHNA; CDR2 reads YSLEER. V lost 0 bases and J lost 1, with 14 bases in between. The study ran its PCR with 60 Vbeta and 13 Jbeta primers. Profiled with immunoSEQ multiplex PCR; TCRdb holds only in-frame clones, not every one. The table includes more than 75,000 clones, around 68% detected once. Concerning this clone itself: Its antigen is still unknown.

Findings and caveats of the study: Per a later analysis, HLA-associated TCR beta chains showed more clonal expansion than other, equally common TCR beta chains.

The clonotype comes from a man aged 35 to 55 in good health and CMV-seropositive. Sample: PBMCs. V usage is TRBV4-3 and J usage is TRBJ2-3; D remains ambiguous. The CDR3 sequence is CASSQDVGGPGTDTQYF. The CDR3 DNA follows: TGCGCCAGCAGCCAAGATGTAGGCGGCCCTGGCACAGATACGCAGTATTTT.